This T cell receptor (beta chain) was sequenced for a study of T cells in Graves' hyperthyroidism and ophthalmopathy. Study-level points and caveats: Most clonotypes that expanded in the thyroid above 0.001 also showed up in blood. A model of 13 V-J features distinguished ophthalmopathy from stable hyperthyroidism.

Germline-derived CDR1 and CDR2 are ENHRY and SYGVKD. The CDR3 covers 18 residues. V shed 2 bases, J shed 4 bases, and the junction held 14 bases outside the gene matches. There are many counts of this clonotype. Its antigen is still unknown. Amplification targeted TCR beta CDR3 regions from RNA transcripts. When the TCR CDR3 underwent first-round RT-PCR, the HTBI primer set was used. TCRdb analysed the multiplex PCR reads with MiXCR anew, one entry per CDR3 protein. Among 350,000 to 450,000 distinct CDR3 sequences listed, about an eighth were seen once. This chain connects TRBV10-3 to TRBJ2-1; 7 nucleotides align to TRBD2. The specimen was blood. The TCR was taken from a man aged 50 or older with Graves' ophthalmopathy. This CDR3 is CAISEPTSRREMYNEQFF. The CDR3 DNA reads TGTGCCATCAGTGAGCCTACAAGTCGGCGGGAGATGTACAATGAGCAGTTCTTC.